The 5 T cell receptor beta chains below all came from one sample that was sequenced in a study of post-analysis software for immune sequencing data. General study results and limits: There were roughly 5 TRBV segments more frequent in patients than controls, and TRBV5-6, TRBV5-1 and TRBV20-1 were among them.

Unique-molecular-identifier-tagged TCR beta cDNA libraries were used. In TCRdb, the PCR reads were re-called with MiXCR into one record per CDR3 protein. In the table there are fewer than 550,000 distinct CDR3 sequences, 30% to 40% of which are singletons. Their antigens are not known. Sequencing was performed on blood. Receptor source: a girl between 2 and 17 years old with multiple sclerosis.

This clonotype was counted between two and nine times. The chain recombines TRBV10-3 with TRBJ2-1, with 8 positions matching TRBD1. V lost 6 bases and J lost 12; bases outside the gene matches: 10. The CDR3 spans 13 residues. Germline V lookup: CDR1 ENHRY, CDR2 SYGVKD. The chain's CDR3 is CAISENTGTGQFF. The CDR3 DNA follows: TGTGCCATCAGCGAGAACACCGGGACAGGGCAGTTCTTC.

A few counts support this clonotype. This CDR3 reads CATRPYGYTF. CDR3 nucleotide sequence: TGTGCCACCAGACCCTATGGCTACACCTTC. The genes are TRBV3-1 and TRBJ1-2; no clear D. The CDR3 is 10 residues long. Per the germline V gene, CDR1 is LGHDT and CDR2 is YNNKEL (reference sequence). Between the trimmed V and J ends, which lost 10 bases and 4 bases, there was a span of 7 bases.

CDR3 loop: CASLREPQVKGETQYF. CDR3 sequence (DNA): TGTGCCAGCCTCCGAGAACCCCAGGTGAAGGGGGAGACCCAGTACTTC. V is TRBV5-5 and J is TRBJ2-7; D might be TRBD1 (5 bases). The J call is uncertain, as TRBJ2-5 better fits the DNA end. Germline-derived CDR1 and CDR2 are SGHKS and YYEKEE (reference sequence). The CDR3 contains 16 residues.

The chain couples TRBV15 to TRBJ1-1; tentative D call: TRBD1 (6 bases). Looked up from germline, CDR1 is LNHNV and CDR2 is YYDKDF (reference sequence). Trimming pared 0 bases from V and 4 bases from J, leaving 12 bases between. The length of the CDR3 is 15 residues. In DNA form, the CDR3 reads TGTGCCACCAGCAGAGATCCAAACAGGGCCACTGAAGCTTTCTTT. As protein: CATSRDPNRATEAFF.

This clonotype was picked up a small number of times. The CDR3 spells CASSSVRVTDTEAFF. The DNA of the CDR3 is TGCGCCAGCAGCTCCGTCCGGGTCACAGACACTGAAGCTTTCTTT. The gene calls are TRBV5-1 and TRBJ1-1; no reliable D call. V was trimmed by 3 bases and J by 3 bases, leaving 15 bases between them. This CDR3 contains 15 residues. Germline V gene lookup returns CDR1 SGHRS and CDR2 YFSETQ.